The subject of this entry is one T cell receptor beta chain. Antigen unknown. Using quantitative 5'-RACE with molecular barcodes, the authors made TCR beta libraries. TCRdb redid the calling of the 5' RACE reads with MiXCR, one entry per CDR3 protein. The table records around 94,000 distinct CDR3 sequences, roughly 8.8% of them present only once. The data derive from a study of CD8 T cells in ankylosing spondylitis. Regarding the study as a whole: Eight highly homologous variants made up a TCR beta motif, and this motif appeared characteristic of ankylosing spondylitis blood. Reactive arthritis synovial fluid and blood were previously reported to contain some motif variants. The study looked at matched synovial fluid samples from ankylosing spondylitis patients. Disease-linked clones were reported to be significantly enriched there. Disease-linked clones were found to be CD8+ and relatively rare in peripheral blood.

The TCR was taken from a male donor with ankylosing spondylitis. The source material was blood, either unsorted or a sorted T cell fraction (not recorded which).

In DNA, the CDR3 is TGTGCCAGCAGTTACTCAATAGCGGTCTACAATGAGCAGTTCTTC. Protein product: CASSYSIAVYNEQFF. The J gene is TRBJ2-1, the V gene TRBV6-5; D is perhaps TRBD2 (6 bases). The CDR3 sequence is 15 residues long. Trimming cost V 0 bases and J 3 bases, with 9 bases left between them. Germline V CDR1 and CDR2: MNHEY, SVGAGI.